These 18 T cell receptor beta chains were all obtained from the same sample, sequenced in a study of HIV-infected children after antiretroviral therapy interruption. Unique molecular identifiers were included in an RNA-based 3' RACE TCR library. MiXCR, applied by TCRdb to the 3' RACE reads, yields one record per CDR3 protein. The sample lists roughly 46,000 distinct CDR3 sequences; more than 3.5% were seen once. Indicated treatment: PENTA 11 planned treatment interruption arm or continuous ART arm. The sample here was CD45RA+ CD4+ T cells from PBMCs, pooled from several time points, taken from a donor given antiretroviral therapy, either interrupted or continuous. Subset defined: naive CD4+ CD45RA+ CD45RO- T cells. Receptors were obtained from a pool of human donors with HIV.

Ten or more counts support this clonotype. The chain links TRBV2 to TRBJ2-5; 12 nucleotides match TRBD2. V dropped 5 bases and J dropped 5; count of bases not matched to a gene: 9. Germline V gives CDR1 SNHLY, CDR2 FYNNEI. This CDR3 comprises 16 residues. As DNA, the CDR3 is TGTGCCAGCAGTCCTAGCGGGGGGGCAGGGGCGGAGACCCAGTACTTC. Encoded protein: CASSPSGGAGAETQYF. Looking up the rest from reference TRBV2 and TRBJ2-5 gives the full variable domain: EPEVTQTPSHQVTQMGQEVILRCVPISNHLYFYWYRQILGQKVEFLVSFYNNEISEKSEIFDDQFSVERPDGSNFTLKIRSTKLEDSAMYFCASSPSGGAGAETQYFGPGTRLLVL.

This clonotype has just a few counts. The genes are TRBV12-3 or TRBV12-4 and TRBJ2-1, with 9 bases identical to TRBD2. The CDR3 sequence is 15 residues long. The trim removed 5 bases at V and 4 bases at J, leaving 6 bases unmatched. CDR3 protein: CASSRAGGMYNEQFF. The CDR3 nucleotides read TGTGCCAGCAGTAGAGCGGGGGGCATGTACAATGAGCAGTTCTTC.

Ten or more counts support this clonotype. The chain joins TRBV6-5 to TRBJ2-3; 7 positions agree with TRBD1. Germline V lookup: CDR1 MNHEY, CDR2 SVGAGI. This CDR3 has 16 residues. With 6 bases clipped from V and 0 bases from J, the junction kept 9 bases outside the gene matches. The CDR3 reads CASSWGTATSTDTQYF. The CDR3 DNA reads as TGTGCCAGCAGCTGGGGGACAGCCACTAGCACAGATACGCAGTATTTT.

The rearrangement uses TRBV5-1 and TRBJ2-1, with a weak D call TRBD1 (5 bases). This CDR3 has 14 amino acids. V lost 4 bases and J lost 2, with 10 bases in between. Germline CDR1 reads SGHRS; CDR2 reads YFSETQ. The DNA of the CDR3 is TGCGCCAGCAGCAATCGACAGCCCTACAATGAGCAGTTCTTC. Translation gives CASSNRQPYNEQFF.

This clonotype has at least ten counts. The chain joins TRBV18 to TRBJ2-3, with D perhaps TRBD1 (6 bases). From germline, CDR1 is KGHSH and CDR2 LQKENI. V was shortened by 0 bases and J by 6 bases, with 16 bases between the two germline ends. This CDR3 has 16 residues. CDR3 in amino acids: CASSPPSVPRGDTQYF. The CDR3 DNA is TGTGCCAGCTCACCACCCTCGGTACCAAGGGGGGATACGCAGTATTTT. Full variable domain (outside the CDR3, taken from reference TRBV18 and TRBJ2-3): NAGVMQNPRHLVRRRGQEARLRCSPMKGHSHVYWYRQLPEEGLKFMVYLQKENIIDESGMPKERFSAEFPKEGPSILRIQQVVRGDSAAYFCASSPPSVPRGDTQYFGPGTRLTVL.

This clonotype was seen only a few times. V usage is TRBV7-1 and J usage is TRBJ2-1; no definite D call. TRBV7-1 has ORF status, its function being uncertain. Trimming left V 3 bases short and J 8 bases short, with 8 bases between. The CDR3 is 12 residues long. The CDR3 here is CASSSRGDEQFF. The DNA of the CDR3 is TGTGCCAGCAGCTCCCGAGGTGATGAGCAGTTCTTC.

This clonotype was counted many times. This rearrangement joins TRBV19 to TRBJ2-3; D remains ambiguous. Per the germline V gene, CDR1 is LNHDA and CDR2 is SQIVND (reference sequence). CDR3 length: 14 amino acids. In DNA, the CDR3 is TGTGCGGCAAATACGGGCCGCGTCACAGATACGCAGTATTTT. Protein product: CAANTGRVTDTQYF.

The genes are TRBV15 and TRBJ1-4; unclear D gene. The CDR3 totals 14 residues. V shed 3 bases and J shed 11 bases, with 16 bases lying between them. The germline V gene encodes CDR1 LNHNV and CDR2 YYDKDF (reference sequence). The CDR3 loop reads CATSSREPQEKLFF. In DNA, the CDR3 is TGTGCCACCAGCAGTAGAGAGCCTCAGGAGAAACTGTTTTTT.

Ten or more counts support this clonotype. This chain connects TRBV20-1 to TRBJ2-2; 7 bases are a match to TRBD2. This CDR3 contains 15 residues. V dropped 3 bases and J dropped 4; count of bases not matched to a gene: 8. Germline V gene data show CDR1 as DFQATT and CDR2 as SNEGSKA (reference sequence). The CDR3 sequence: CSARLRGVGTGELFF. CDR3 DNA: TGCAGTGCTAGGTTACGGGGGGTGGGCACCGGGGAGCTGTTTTTT.

The V call is TRBV19, the J call TRBJ1-5, with a possible D match to TRBD1 (5 bases). V lost 7 bases, J lost 0 bases, and 13 bases lay in between. Germline V gives CDR1 LNHDA, CDR2 SQIVND (reference sequence). The CDR3 is 15 amino acids. The CDR3, as DNA: TGTGCCAGTATGGGGCAGCTTTATAGCAATCAGCCCCAGCATTTT. Translating gives CASMGQLYSNQPQHF.

The table lists this clonotype with many counts. The chain links TRBV18 to TRBJ1-1; a possible D gene is TRBD1 (6 bases). CDR1 KGHSH and CDR2 LQKENI come from the germline V gene. The CDR3 loop spans 17 amino acids. V was pared by 3 bases and J by 0 bases, with 17 bases between. The CDR3 DNA follows: TGTGCCAGCTCACCGGGAACAGGGTCCCTGATGAACACTGAAGCTTTCTTT. Protein sequence: CASSPGTGSLMNTEAFF. Together with reference TRBV18 and TRBJ1-1, the CDR3 gives the full variable domain: NAGVMQNPRHLVRRRGQEARLRCSPMKGHSHVYWYRQLPEEGLKFMVYLQKENIIDESGMPKERFSAEFPKEGPSILRIQQVVRGDSAAYFCASSPGTGSLMNTEAFFGQGTRLTVV.

V usage is TRBV6-2 or TRBV6-3 and J usage is TRBJ2-7; no reliable D call. V was cut by 5 bases and J by 2 bases, with 16 bases left in between. The CDR3 length is 15 residues. From germline, CDR1 is MNHEY and CDR2 SVGEGT. The CDR3 DNA reads as TGTGCCAGCAGTGACCCCAATCCCCTCCCCTACGAGCAGTACTTC. It encodes CASSDPNPLPYEQYF.

Many counts were recorded for this clonotype. J is TRBJ2-3 and V is TRBV29-1; D is perhaps TRBD2 (5 bases). The CDR3 spans 14 residues. Germline CDR1 and CDR2: SQVTM and ANQGSEA. With 8 bases removed from V and 3 bases from J, the gap between germline ends came to 18 bases. The chain's CDR3 is CSSCWRRETDTQYF. In DNA, the CDR3 is TGCAGCTCCTGCTGGAGACGGGAAACAGATACGCAGTATTTT.

The chain links TRBV21-1 to TRBJ1-2. TRBV21-1 is termed a pseudogene. The CDR3 runs 16 residues. The CDR3 sequence: CASSKKLGALRYGYTF. In DNA form, the CDR3 reads TGTGCCAGCAGCAAAAAACTAGGGGCCCTTCGCTATGGCTACACCTTC.

This clonotype has ten or more counts. The gene calls are TRBV11-2 and TRBJ2-7; no definite D call. The germline CDR1 and CDR2 sequences are SGHAT and FQNNGV. Deletions cut 4 bases from V and 6 bases from J, with 7 bases between. The CDR3 has 11 residues. CDR3 amino acids: CASSSHSEQYF. DNA for the CDR3: TGTGCCAGCAGCTCTCACAGCGAGCAGTACTTC.

This clonotype was found many times. The rearrangement uses TRBV7-8 and TRBJ2-3; D could derive from TRBD1 or TRBD2 (5 bases each). V gave up 4 bases and J gave up 0 bases, with 14 bases separating them. Germline V gives CDR1 SGHVS, CDR2 FQNEAQ. The CDR3 consists of 16 residues. As DNA, the CDR3 is TGTGCCAGCAGCTCGGCGTTAGGGGACAGCACAGATACGCAGTATTTT. This encodes CASSSALGDSTDTQYF. Full variable domain (outside the CDR3, taken from reference TRBV7-8 and TRBJ2-3): GAGVSQSPRYKVAKRGQDVALRCDPISGHVSLFWYQQALGQGPEFLTYFQNEAQLDKSGLPSDRFFAERPEGSVSTLKIQRTQQEDSAVYLCASSSALGDSTDTQYFGPGTRLTVL.

This clonotype was picked up many times. V and J are TRBV28 and TRBJ1-2, with D maybe TRBD1 (6 bases). CDR1 is MDHEN, CDR2 SYDVKM, per germline. V lost 7 bases and J 8 bases, leaving 23 bases between the germline ends. The CDR3 has 15 amino acids. Here the CDR3 reads CASTPQTGILGGYTF. Written as DNA, the CDR3 is TGTGCCAGCACCCCACAAACAGGGATTCTAGGAGGCTACACCTTC.

V is TRBV3-1 and J is TRBJ2-6; no definite D call. The CDR3 consists of 14 residues. Germline V lookup: CDR1 LGHDT, CDR2 YNNKEL (reference sequence). V lost 5 bases, J lost 3 bases, and 8 bases lay in between. The CDR3 spells CASSFRGGANVLTF. The CDR3 bases are TGTGCCAGCAGCTTCAGAGGTGGGGCCAACGTCCTGACTTTC.